The following is a TCR beta chain sequence with its context. This clone's antigen is unknown. No much larger clonotype is one base removed from it; base qualities were not supplied. This sample was included in a study of cytomegalovirus exposure and HLA in healthy donors (dated by TCRdb to the late 2010s). As for the study more broadly: In an earlier analysis of some 550 of the donors, 276 Gb of sequence data and just under 120 million unique TCR beta sequences from about 180 million T cells were reported. An early release covering roughly 600 HLA-typed donors comprised approximately 290 gigabases of sequencing data and around 80 million unique TCR sequences. Of the roughly 430 genotyped donors, roughly 85% fell in the genetic ancestry cluster associated with self-reported Caucasian donors. The study was designed to test whether signatures of past pathogen exposure could be identified by cataloging public T cell receptors. The study used immunosequencing to profile the T cell repertoires of about 670 subjects and linked those repertoires to cytomegalovirus serostatus. Besides the first cohort of 666 subjects, a separate validation cohort made up of 120 different subjects was used. To predict cytomegalovirus infection status, the study combined high-throughput TCR immunosequencing, statistical association of individual TCRs with disease status, and machine learning. A later analysis re-analyzed previously published TCR beta repertoires from approximately 700 donors and added high-resolution HLA genotyping to study TCR occurrence patterns. In the later analysis, no new phenotypic data were used to find candidate immune exposures; instead, reliance was placed on TCR beta sequences and their occurrence across donors. An earlier analysis of 587 of the donors used high-throughput TCR beta sequencing to judge whether each TCR beta V gene segment behaved as functional or pseudogenic. Donor age, sex, ethnicity and CMV serostatus were compiled alongside the repertoire data. In a later genetic analysis, genome-wide SNP genotypes for about three fifths of the 666 donors were used, and that subset was treated as a discovery cohort. Every discovery cohort repertoire had been produced on one sequencing platform. HLA typing included class I and class II loci at four-digit resolution. The number of typed donors differed by locus: about 620-640 for A, B, C, DRB1 and DQB1; roughly 510 for DQA1; approximately 610 for DPA1; and around 490 for DPB1. Because of strong linkage in the cohort, 4 to 6 DR-DQ haplotypes were treated as single units for association and clustering. Among about 400 genotyped donors of the cohort, an average of approximately 220,000 unique TCR beta nucleotide sequences was sequenced per donor, of which roughly 17% were non-productive. Study-level results and caveats: A further reported finding was that TCR beta sequences accurately predicted the HLA-A and HLA-B alleles for most subjects in the first cohort. The earlier analysis of 587 of the donors excluded approximately 17 rarely observed V segments, including chromosome 9 orphons, because counts were too low. Because some donors lacked HLA typing at each locus, the association tests relied only on the typed subset. Three of the identified cytomegalovirus-associated TCR beta chains were confirmed in vitro to be specific for cytomegalovirus antigens. A later analysis found that TCR association rates varied across HLA loci, with DRB1 alleles showing the most associated TCRs and HLA-C alleles the fewest. CMV serostatus was the only immune exposure information available for the cohort. Linkage disequilibrium might explain the correlated functional status among segregating V segments, but an unknown experimental factor could not be ruled out. Presence/absence analyses assumed roughly uniform sequencing depth across donors, an assumption that may not hold. According to a later analysis, parvovirus B19, influenza, CMV and Epstein-Barr virus appeared linked to several top co-occurrence clusters. Only TCR beta chains were sequenced in this cohort, and the absence of alpha or paired-chain data limited detectable features. A group of highly shared sequence variants was considered likely to be a technical artifact of the sequencing pipeline. The classifier was reported to diagnose cytomegalovirus status with high specificity and sensitivity in both the original cohort and the validation cohort. A later analysis found that HLA-associated TCR beta chains were more clonally expanded and had lower generation probabilities than equally common non-associated chains. The authors suggested that the approach could potentially be extended to other disease states and immunological phenotypes. Most TCR sequences were seen in very few donors, while some public TCRs were found in many individuals. Broadly in line with IMGT annotations, most TCR beta V segments showed up in productive rearrangements about 87% or about 30% of the time in an earlier analysis of around 550 of the donors. In a later analysis, most CMV-associated TCR beta chains were found to appear HLA-restricted, with HLA associations seemingly driven largely by CMV exposure. The study listed 164 TCR beta chains as associated with cytomegalovirus. A later analysis associated about 17,000 TCR beta sequences with specific HLA alleles at a false discovery rate of 0.05. Compared with the roughly 710-donor mean, donors in an Asian-associated ancestry cluster had fewer N-insertions in productive TCRs, according to a later genetic analysis. An association between a missense DCLRE1C variant and V-gene and J-gene trimming of TCR beta chains was found in a later genetic analysis and replicated in an independent cohort. Assigning TCR associations to individual alleles was difficult when HLA alleles, especially DR and DQ, strongly co-occurred.

Library creation used the immunoSEQ multiplex PCR assay. The multiplex PCR relied on a mix of 60 forward primers for TCR Vbeta segments and 13 reverse primers for TCR Jbeta segments. Amplification of the CDR3 region of rearranged TCR beta genes was performed with a multiplex PCR assay on genomic DNA. On the Illumina HiSeq System, the amplified TCR beta libraries were sequenced as 87-base-pair reads. The original pipeline was this. In a later analysis, tens of millions of unique TCR beta chains were counted across the 690 or so repertoires, and roughly 9.9 million of these chains were shared by at least two donors. Raw reads were error-corrected and collapsed into unique sequences with a nearest-neighbor algorithm that merged closely related sequences to remove PCR and sequencing errors. To assign V, D and J gene segments, CDR3 sequences were aligned to IMGT reference sequences. For a sequence to be retained, at least a six-nucleotide match to both a V gene segment and a J gene segment was required. A rearrangement counted as productive if the CDR3 had no stop codons and remained in frame with V and J, and every other rearrangement counted as non-productive. CDR3 was defined according to IMGT convention as the region running from the second conserved V-encoded cysteine to the conserved J-encoded phenylalanine. Sequences without an unambiguous match to a single V gene segment were excluded from the earlier analysis of a few hundred of the donors. In an earlier analysis of roughly 500 of the donors, V segments were called functional above 56.7% productive rearrangements and were called segregating when the between-donor standard deviation exceeded 5%. A statistical classification framework was developed to diagnose cytomegalovirus status using the catalog of TCR beta chain sequences. In a later analysis, V and J genes were assigned by comparing TCR nucleotide sequences against IMGT/GENE-DB human TR gene sequences. The TCRdist pipeline was used in a later analysis to assign CDR3 sequences and most-parsimonious VDJ recombination scenarios. In a later analysis, each TCR beta chain was defined by its CDR3 amino acid sequence together with its V-gene family, and reads without a unique V-gene family were excluded. In a later analysis, 450 to 600 highly shared, low-generation-probability nucleotide sequences were removed to address suspected cross-contamination and a sequencing artifact. In a later analysis, a clonal expansion index for each public chain was calculated from normalized within-repertoire ranks of inferred template counts. Generation probabilities in a later analysis came from a VDJ recombination model fitted to out-of-frame rearrangements, and those results were checked against IGoR. A later analysis scored TCR-TCR, TCR-HLA and TCR-CMV co-occurrence with hypergeometric tests, applying a repertoire-size bias correction to TCR pairs. In a later analysis, false discovery rates were estimated by permuting HLA or CMV assignments 20 times. A later analysis grouped co-occurring TCRs with DBSCAN, adding TCRdist sequence similarity when clustering within HLA-allele-positive subsets. Repertoires with fewer than 30,000 or more than 120,000 public chains were left out of co-occurrence clustering, as were five repertoires with anomalous nucleotide sharing. The source is immuneACCESS, and TCRdb retained only in-frame sequences with V and J called. Part of the clones is not carried over; for the studies checked, unresolved V genes explain less than half of this, and the remainder is unexplained. D and trimming were read from the DNA, whereas the V and J calls and clone size are those reported in that table. The sample records roughly 65,000 clones, 55% to 75% of which are singletons. About 17% of the sample is taken by the ten largest.

The cohort consisted of 600 or so healthy bone marrow donors. All cohort members were sampled while nominally healthy, although unrecorded immune exposures were likely present. The donor tested CMV seropositive, placing the donor among the roughly 270 seropositive members of the cohort. A peripheral blood sample was provided by each donor, and peripheral blood mononuclear cells were used for TCR beta sequencing. The Qiagen DNeasy Blood Extraction Kit was used to extract genomic DNA from the blood cell samples. The sequence derives from a man aged 35 to 55 in good health and CMV-seropositive. Sequencing input: PBMCs.

The CDR3 region has the sequence CASSTHRVNFYEQYF. The nucleotide sequence reads TGTGCCAGTAGTACCCACAGGGTTAATTTCTACGAGCAGTACTTC. This chain is built from TRBV19 and TRBJ2-7, with TRBD1 as a weak D call on 6 bases. V lost 4 bases and J lost 3 bases; the stretch between them is 16 bases long. The cysteine opens and the phenylalanine closes a CDR3 of 15 amino acids. The DNA shown is the 45-base CDR3, in frame from base 1. CDR1 and CDR2 are read off the germline V gene (reference sequence) as LNHDA and SQIVND.